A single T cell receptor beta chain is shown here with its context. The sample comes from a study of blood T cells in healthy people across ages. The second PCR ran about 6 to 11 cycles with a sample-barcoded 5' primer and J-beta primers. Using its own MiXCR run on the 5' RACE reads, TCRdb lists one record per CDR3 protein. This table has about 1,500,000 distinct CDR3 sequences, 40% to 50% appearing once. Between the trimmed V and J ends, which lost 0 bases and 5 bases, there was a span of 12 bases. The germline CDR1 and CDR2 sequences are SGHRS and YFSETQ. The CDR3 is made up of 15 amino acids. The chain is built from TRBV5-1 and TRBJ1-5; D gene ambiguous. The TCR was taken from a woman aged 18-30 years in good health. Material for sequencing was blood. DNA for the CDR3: TGCGCCAGCAGCTTGGGTACAGTCATTTATCAGCCCCAGCATTTT. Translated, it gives CASSLGTVIYQPQHF.